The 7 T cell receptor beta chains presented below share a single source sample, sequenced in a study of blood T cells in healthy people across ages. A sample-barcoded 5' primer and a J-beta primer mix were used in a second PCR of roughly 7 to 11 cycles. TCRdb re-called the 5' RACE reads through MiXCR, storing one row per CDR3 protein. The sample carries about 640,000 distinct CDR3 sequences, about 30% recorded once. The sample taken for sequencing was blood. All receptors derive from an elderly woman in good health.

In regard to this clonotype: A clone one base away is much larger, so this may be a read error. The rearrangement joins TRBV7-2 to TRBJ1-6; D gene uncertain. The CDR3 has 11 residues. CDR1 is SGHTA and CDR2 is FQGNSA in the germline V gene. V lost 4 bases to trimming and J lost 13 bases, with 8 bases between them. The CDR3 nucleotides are TGTGCCAGCAGCTCGGTGGGGCCCCTCCACTTT. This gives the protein CASSSVGPLHF.

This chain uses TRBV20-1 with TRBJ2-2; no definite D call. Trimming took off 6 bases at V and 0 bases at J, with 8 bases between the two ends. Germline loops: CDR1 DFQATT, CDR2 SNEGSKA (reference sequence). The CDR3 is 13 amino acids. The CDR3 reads CSARTANTGELFF. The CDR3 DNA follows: TGCAGTGCCAGGACGGCGAACACCGGGGAGCTGTTTTTT.

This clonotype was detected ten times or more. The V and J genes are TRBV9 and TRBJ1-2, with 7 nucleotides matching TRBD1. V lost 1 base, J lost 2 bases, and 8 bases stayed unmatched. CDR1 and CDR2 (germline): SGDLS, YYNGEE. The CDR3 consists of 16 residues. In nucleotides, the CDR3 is TGTGCCAGCAGCGTACTAGTTACAGGGGAAAACTATGGCTACACCTTC. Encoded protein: CASSVLVTGENYGYTF.

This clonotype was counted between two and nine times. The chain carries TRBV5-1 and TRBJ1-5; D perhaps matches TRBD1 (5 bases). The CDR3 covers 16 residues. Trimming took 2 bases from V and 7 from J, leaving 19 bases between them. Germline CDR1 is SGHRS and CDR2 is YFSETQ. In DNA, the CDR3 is TGCGCCAGCAGCTTACTCCCGCCGGACAACGGACAGCCCCAGCATTTT. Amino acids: CASSLLPPDNGQPQHF.

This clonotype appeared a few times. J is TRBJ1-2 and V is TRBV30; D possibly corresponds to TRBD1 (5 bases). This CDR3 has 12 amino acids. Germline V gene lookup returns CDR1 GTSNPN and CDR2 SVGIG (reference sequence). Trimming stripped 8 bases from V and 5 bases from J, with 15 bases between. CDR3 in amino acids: CARGTPAYGYTF. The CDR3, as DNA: TGTGCCCGAGGGACCCCCGCTTATGGCTACACCTTC. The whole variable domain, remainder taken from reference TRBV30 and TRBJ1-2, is SQTIHQWPATLVQPVGSPLSLECTVEGTSNPNLYWYRQAAGRGLQLLFYSVGIGQISSEVPQNLSASRPQDRQFILSSKKLLLSDSGFYLCARGTPAYGYTFGSGTRLTVV.

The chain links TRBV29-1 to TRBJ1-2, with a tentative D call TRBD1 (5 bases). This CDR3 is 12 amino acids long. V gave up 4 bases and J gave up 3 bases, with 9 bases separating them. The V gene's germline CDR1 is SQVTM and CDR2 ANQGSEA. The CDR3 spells CSVAGIYYGYTF. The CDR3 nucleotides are TGCAGCGTTGCAGGGATTTACTATGGCTACACCTTC.

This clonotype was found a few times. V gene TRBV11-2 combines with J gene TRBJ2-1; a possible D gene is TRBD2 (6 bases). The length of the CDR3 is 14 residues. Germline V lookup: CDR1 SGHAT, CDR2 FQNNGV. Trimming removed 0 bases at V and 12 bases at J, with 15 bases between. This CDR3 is CASSLERVGTVQFF. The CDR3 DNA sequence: TGTGCCAGCAGCTTAGAAAGAGTCGGGACTGTGCAGTTCTTC. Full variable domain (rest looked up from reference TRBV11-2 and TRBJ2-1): EAGVAQSPRYKIIEKRQSVAFWCNPISGHATLYWYQQILGQGPKLLIQFQNNGVVDDSQLPKDRFSAERLKGVDSTLKIQPAKLEDSAVYLCASSLERVGTVQFFGPGTRLTVL.